The 5 T cell receptor beta chains presented below share a single source sample, sequenced in a study of cytomegalovirus exposure and HLA in healthy donors. A multiplex PCR was run with 60 Vbeta primers and 13 Jbeta primers. Only in-frame clones appear in the TCRdb table, and some are missing; sequencing was by immunoSEQ multiplex PCR. The table has about 160,000 clones, about 80% seen once. What was sequenced was PBMCs. Receptor source: a woman between 45 and 65 years old in good health and CMV-seronegative.

The rearrangement uses TRBV9 and TRBJ1-3; D is unclear. Deletions cut 3 bases from V and 1 base from J, with 17 bases between. The CDR3 contains 17 residues. From germline, CDR1 is SGDLS and CDR2 YYNGEE. The CDR3 region is CASSDPGSRGSGNTIYF. The CDR3 DNA follows: TGTGCCAGCAGCGACCCGGGGAGTCGAGGGTCTGGAAACACCATATATTTT. The full variable domain, completed using reference TRBV9 and TRBJ1-3, is DSGVTQTPKHLITATGQRVTLRCSPRSGDLSVYWYQQSLDQGLQFLIQYYNGEERAKGNILERFSAQQFPDLHSELNLSSLELGDSALYFCASSDPGSRGSGNTIYFGEGSWLTVV.

V is TRBV9 and J is TRBJ2-1; TRBD2 aligns across 13 bases. V lost 0 bases to trimming and J lost 10 bases; unmatched junction nucleotides: 7. The CDR3 has 16 residues. The germline gives CDR1 SGDLS, CDR2 YYNGEE. The CDR3 region is CASSVEGLAGSPEQFF. In DNA, the CDR3 is TGTGCCAGCAGCGTAGAGGGACTAGCGGGGTCCCCGGAGCAGTTCTTC.

The chain joins TRBV9 to TRBJ2-5; D perhaps matches TRBD2 (5 bases). The germline V gene encodes CDR1 SGDLS and CDR2 YYNGEE. This CDR3 region has 16 residues. The V end lost 3 bases, the J end lost 4 bases, and 19 bases lay between the germline ends. The chain's CDR3 is CASSGRGGDTGETQYF. CDR3 in DNA: TGTGCCAGCAGCGGGCGCGGAGGCGATACCGGAGAGACCCAGTACTTC.

The V gene is TRBV4-1, the J gene TRBJ2-5; TRBD2 agrees at 12 bases. CDR1 MGHRA and CDR2 YSYEKL come from the germline V gene. Losses at the gene ends were 0 bases for V and 4 bases for J; bases not matched to a gene: 3. The CDR3 spans 16 residues. The CDR3 protein is CASSQDRGLAGETQYF. The DNA for the CDR3 is TGCGCCAGCAGCCAAGACAGGGGACTAGCGGGAGAGACCCAGTACTTC.

The V gene is TRBV13, the J gene TRBJ1-1; 7 bases line up with TRBD1. Germline-derived CDR1 and CDR2 are PRHDT and FYEKMQ (reference sequence). The length of the CDR3 is 13 residues. The V gene end was trimmed by 2 bases and the J gene end by 8 bases; junction bases not matched to a gene: 5. In DNA form, the CDR3 reads TGTGCCAGCAGCTTAAGGGGGACAGTAGAAGCTTTCTTT. Its translation is CASSLRGTVEAFF.